Below are 18 T cell receptor beta chains sequenced from a single sample in a study of T cell repertoires in cytomegalovirus infection. Their target antigens are unknown. TCRdb used MiXCR to reprocess the reads, holding one entry per CDR3 protein. Among about a million distinct CDR3 sequences listed, approximately 30% were seen once. The source was cultured CD8+ T cells from PBMCs, collected from culture after CMV antigen stimulation. The origin of the receptors is a human donor in good health (CMV status not recorded). Some clones in this sample may be carry-over from other donors' samples.

The chain links TRBV6-6 to TRBJ2-7; TRBD1 matches 7 bases. The CDR3 spans 10 residues. Germline-derived CDR1 and CDR2 are MNHNY and SVGAGI (reference sequence). After removal of 8 bases from V and 12 bases from J, the junction contained 7 bases not matched to a gene. The CDR3 DNA reads as TGTGCCAGCTACAGGGGAGTACTGTACGTC. Its protein product is CASYRGVLYV.

Comments on this clonotype: No conserved phenylalanine or tryptophan is present at the end of the CDR3, so a read error is the likely explanation. The rearrangement uses TRBV6-6 and TRBJ1-1; D unresolved. In germline, CDR1 is MNHNY, CDR2 SVGAGI (reference sequence). The CDR3 runs to 15 residues. V shed 3 bases and J shed 1 base, with 12 bases lying between them. The CDR3, as DNA: TGTGCCAGCAGTTATCACATCCGGGAGAACACTGAAGCTTTCTTA. Amino acids: CASSYHIRENTEAFL.

V and J are TRBV15 and TRBJ1-2, with 7 nucleotides matching TRBD1. The CDR3 is 15 residues long. V shed 3 bases and J 0 bases; nucleotides not matched to a gene: 4. Germline CDR1 is LNHNV and CDR2 is YYDKDF (reference sequence). CDR3 DNA sequence: TGTGCCACCAGCAGCGACAGGGCGGCTAACTATGGCTACACCTTC. Protein product: CATSSDRAANYGYTF.

The rearrangement joins TRBV6-6 to TRBJ2-7, with D perhaps matching TRBD2 (5 bases). This CDR3 is built from 12 residues. CDR1 is MNHNY, CDR2 SVGAGI, per germline (reference sequence). Trimming took 6 bases from V and 4 from J, leaving 10 bases between them. CDR3 in DNA: TGTGCCAGCAGGTACGCGGGTTACGAGCAGTACGTC. Its protein is CASRYAGYEQYV.

In its sample, this clonotype was seen a few times. V is TRBV7-9 and J is TRBJ1-3, with D unresolved. V gave up 4 bases and J gave up 0 bases, with 10 bases separating them. The CDR3 sequence is 15 residues long. CDR1 is SEHNR, CDR2 FQNEAQ, per germline (reference sequence). CDR3 sequence (DNA): TGTGCCAGCAGCTCCACAGTGGCCTCTGGAAACACCATATATTTT. It yields the protein CASSSTVASGNTIYF. The entire variable domain, with the rest obtained from reference TRBV7-9 and TRBJ1-3, is as follows: DTGVSQNPRHKITKRGQNVTFRCDPISEHNRLYWYRQTLGQGPEFLTYFQNEAQLEKSRLLSDRFSAERPKGSFSTLEIQRTEQGDSAMYLCASSSTVASGNTIYFGEGSWLTVV.

The rearrangement uses TRBV3-1 and TRBJ1-1; TRBD1 aligns across 9 bases. This CDR3 has 16 amino acids. Germline CDR1 LGHDT, CDR2 YNNKEL (reference sequence). V lost 1 base to trimming and J lost 7 bases; unmatched junction nucleotides: 10. CDR3 nucleotide sequence: TGTGCCAGCAGCCAAGGTTTTTCGGGACAGGGAAGTGAAGCTTTCTTT. Amino acid sequence: CASSQGFSGQGSEAFF.

The table lists this clonotype with a few counts. The V and J genes are TRBV5-6 and TRBJ2-3; 10 positions agree with TRBD2. CDR3 size: 15 residues. Germline assignment: CDR1 SGHDT and CDR2 YYEEEE. Trimming cost V 4 bases and J 5 bases; bases outside gene matches: 7. CDR3 loop: CASSLPLAGLDTQYF. CDR3 nucleotide sequence: TGTGCCAGCAGCCTCCCACTAGCGGGGTTAGATACGCAGTATTTT. Filled out from reference TRBV5-6 and TRBJ2-3, the complete variable domain reads DAGVTQSPTHLIKTRGQQVTLRCSPKSGHDTVSWYQQALGQGPQFIFQYYEEEERQRGNFPDRFSGHQFPNYSSELNVNALLLGDSALYLCASSLPLAGLDTQYFGPGTRLTVL.

The chain carries TRBV28 and TRBJ1-5; no clear D. This CDR3 region has 15 residues. Trimming took off 3 bases at V and 4 bases at J, with 13 bases between the two ends. CDR1 MDHEN and CDR2 SYDVKM come from the germline V gene. The CDR3 DNA is TGTGCCAGCAGTTTTTCTTGGGCGTCTAATCAGCCCCAGCATTTT. Translation: CASSFSWASNQPQHF.

This clonotype was observed many times. The chain links TRBV7-6 to TRBJ2-3; tentative D call: TRBD1 (6 bases). Trimming took off 1 base at V and 4 bases at J, with 21 bases between the two ends. The CDR3 length is 18 residues. In germline, CDR1 is SGHVS, CDR2 FNYEAQ. The CDR3 nucleotides are TGTGCCAGCAGCTTAGTATGGGGGCTAAAAGAACAATCAGATACGCAGTATTTT. Translated, it gives CASSLVWGLKEQSDTQYF.

The CDR3 here is CASSPPFDETQYF. The CDR3 DNA reads as TGTGCCAGCAGCCCCCCTTTTGACGAGACCCAGTACTTC. V gene TRBV7-9 combines with J gene TRBJ2-5; D ambiguous. Per germline, CDR1 SEHNR and CDR2 FQNEAQ (reference sequence). The V end was cut by 5 bases, the J end by 5 bases, with 12 bases between. CDR3 size: 13 residues.

This clonotype was observed once. A much bigger clone sits one base away, suggesting this may be a read error. The chain is built from TRBV7-2 and TRBJ2-1; TRBD2 matches at 11 bases. Germline lookup yields CDR1 SGHTA and CDR2 FQGNSA. The V gene end was trimmed by 3 bases and the J gene end by 6 bases; junction bases not matched to a gene: 4. The CDR3 has 15 amino acids. In DNA, the CDR3 is TGTGCCAGCAGCTTTAGTAGCGGGAGGGCCAATGAGCAGTTCTTC. Amino acids: CASSFSSGRANEQFF.

The CDR3 nucleotides are TGTGCCAGCAGCACACCGGGACTAGCGGGGGTCCAAGAGACCCAGTACTTC. This gives the protein CASSTPGLAGVQETQYF. The V call is TRBV7-6, the J call TRBJ2-5; 14 bases are a match to TRBD2. Looked up from germline, CDR1 is SGHVS and CDR2 is FNYEAQ. The V gene end was trimmed by 5 bases and the J gene end by 1 base; junction bases not matched to a gene: 6. The CDR3 runs to 17 residues.

A single count supports this clonotype. The CDR3 DNA reads TGTGCCAGCCAGGTTCCCGACAGATACGAGCAGTACTTC. It encodes CASQVPDRYEQYF. This chain uses TRBV2 with TRBJ2-7, with D possibly matching TRBD1 (5 bases). CDR1 is SNHLY and CDR2 is FYNNEI in the germline V gene. V shed 8 bases and J shed 4 bases, with 15 bases lying between them. This CDR3 is built from 13 residues.

This clonotype was counted a few times. The rearrangement joins TRBV6-5 to TRBJ1-2, with a weak D call TRBD1 (5 bases). Germline V gives CDR1 MNHEY, CDR2 SVGAGI. The germline V and J ends were trimmed by 3 bases and 2 bases, with 10 bases remaining between them. The CDR3 has 14 residues. CDR3 nucleotides: TGTGCCAGCAGTTATGGGGCAATCAACTATGGCTACACCTTC. As protein: CASSYGAINYGYTF.

A few counts support this clonotype. The chain carries TRBV5-1 and TRBJ1-1; 10 nucleotides agree with TRBD1. Germline V gives CDR1 SGHRS, CDR2 YFSETQ. V dropped 0 bases and J dropped 5; count of bases not matched to a gene: 10. The CDR3 length is 17 residues. The CDR3 spells CASSLGWVDRGPTEAFF. The CDR3 DNA reads TGCGCCAGCAGCTTGGGATGGGTTGACAGGGGGCCGACTGAAGCTTTCTTT.

The chain recombines TRBV29-1 with TRBJ2-6, with D unclear. The germline V gene encodes CDR1 SQVTM and CDR2 ANQGSEA. The CDR3 is 15 residues long. V shed 5 bases and J shed 0 bases, with 11 bases lying between them. CDR3 in DNA: TGCAGCGTTCCAACGTACGGCTCTGGGGCCAACGTCCTGACTTTC. Its protein product is CSVPTYGSGANVLTF.

The rearrangement uses TRBV4-1 and TRBJ1-5; D remains ambiguous. Between the trimmed V and J ends, which lost 0 bases and 6 bases, there was a span of 12 bases. Germline V gene lookup returns CDR1 MGHRA and CDR2 YSYEKL. This CDR3 is 15 amino acids long. The CDR3 sequence: CASSQEWSGVQPQHF. The CDR3 DNA is TGCGCCAGCAGCCAAGAATGGAGTGGGGTTCAGCCCCAGCATTTT.

Written as DNA, the CDR3 is TGCGCCAGCAGCCAAGATCTCGGGGACGGTCAGCCCCAGCATTTT. It translates to CASSQDLGDGQPQHF. This chain links TRBV4-1 with TRBJ1-5; possibly TRBD1 for D (5 bases). V was pared by 0 bases and J by 6 bases, with 12 bases between. This CDR3 is built from 15 residues. Germline V gene lookup returns CDR1 MGHRA and CDR2 YSYEKL.